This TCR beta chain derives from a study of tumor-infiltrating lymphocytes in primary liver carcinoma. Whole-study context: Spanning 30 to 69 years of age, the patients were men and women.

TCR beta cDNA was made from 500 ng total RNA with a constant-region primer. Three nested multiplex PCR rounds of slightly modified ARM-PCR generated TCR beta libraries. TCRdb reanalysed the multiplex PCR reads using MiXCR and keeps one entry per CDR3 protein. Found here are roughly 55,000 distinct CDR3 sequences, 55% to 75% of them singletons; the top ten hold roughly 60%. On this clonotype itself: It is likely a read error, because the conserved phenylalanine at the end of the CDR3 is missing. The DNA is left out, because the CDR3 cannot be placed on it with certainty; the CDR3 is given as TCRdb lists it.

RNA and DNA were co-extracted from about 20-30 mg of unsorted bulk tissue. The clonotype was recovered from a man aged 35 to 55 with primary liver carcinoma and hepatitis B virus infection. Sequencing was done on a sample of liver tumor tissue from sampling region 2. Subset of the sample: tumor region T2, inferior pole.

CDR3 residues: CASSERGRDQSQQS. The genes are TRBV6-1 and TRBJ1-5; TRBD1, as called in the table, went unchecked against the DNA. The CDR3 spans 14 residues, counting both ends. Germline values: CDR1 MNHNS, CDR2 SASEGT.